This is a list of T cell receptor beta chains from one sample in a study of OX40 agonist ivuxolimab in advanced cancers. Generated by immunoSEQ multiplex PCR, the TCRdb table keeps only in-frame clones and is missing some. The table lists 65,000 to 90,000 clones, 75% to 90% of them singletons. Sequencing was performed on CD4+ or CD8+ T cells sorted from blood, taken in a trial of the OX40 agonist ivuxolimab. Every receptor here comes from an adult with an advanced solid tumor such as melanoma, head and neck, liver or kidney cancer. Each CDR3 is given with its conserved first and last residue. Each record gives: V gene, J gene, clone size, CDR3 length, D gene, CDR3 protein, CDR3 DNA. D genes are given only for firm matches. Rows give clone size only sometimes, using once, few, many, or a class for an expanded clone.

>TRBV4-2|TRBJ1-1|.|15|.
CASSQDTLDDTEAFF
TGTGCCAGCAGCCAAGATACATTGGACGACACTGAAGCTTTCTTT
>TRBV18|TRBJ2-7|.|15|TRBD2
CASSPSAGGPYEQYF
TGTGCCAGCTCACCATCAGCGGGGGGGCCCTACGAGCAGTACTTC
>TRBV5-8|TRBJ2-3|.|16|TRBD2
CASSLKGISGTDTQYF
TGTGCCAGCAGCTTAAAGGGGATTAGCGGGACAGATACGCAGTATTTT
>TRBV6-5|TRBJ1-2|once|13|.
CASSEHPLGGYTF
TGTGCCAGCAGTGAACACCCTTTGGGTGGCTACACCTTC
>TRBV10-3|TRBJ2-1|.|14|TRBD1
CAITSQGAGNEQFF
TGTGCCATCACCTCACAGGGGGCGGGGAATGAGCAGTTCTTC
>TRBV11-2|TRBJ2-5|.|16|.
CASSLVEPLVGETQYF
TGTGCCAGCAGCTTAGTGGAGCCGCTAGTAGGGGAGACCCAGTACTTC
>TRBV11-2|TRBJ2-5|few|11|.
CASSPGRTQYF
TGTGCCAGCAGCCCCGGCAGGACCCAGTACTTC
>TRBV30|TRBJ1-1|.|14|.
CAWRGGPAYTEAFF
TGTGCCTGGAGGGGGGGGCCAGCCTACACTGAAGCTTTCTTT
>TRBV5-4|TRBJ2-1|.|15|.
CASSSTATPYNEQFF
TGTGCCAGCAGCTCGACAGCCACCCCCTACAATGAGCAGTTCTTC
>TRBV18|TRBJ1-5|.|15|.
CASSQGHNSNQPQHF
TGTGCCAGCTCACAAGGACACAATAGCAATCAGCCCCAGCATTTT
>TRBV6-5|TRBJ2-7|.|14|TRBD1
CASSPGQGAHEQYF
TGTGCCAGCAGCCCGGGACAGGGGGCCCACGAGCAGTACTTC
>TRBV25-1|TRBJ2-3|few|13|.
CASSVRGADTQYF
TGTGCCAGCAGTGTCAGGGGTGCCGATACGCAGTATTTT
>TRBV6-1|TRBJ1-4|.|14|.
CASSEGWRSEKLFF
TGTGCCAGCAGTGAAGGATGGCGGTCCGAAAAACTGTTTTTT
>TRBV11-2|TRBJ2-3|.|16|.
CASSLDSTPLTDTQYF
TGTGCCAGCAGCTTAGATAGTACACCTCTCACAGATACGCAGTATTTT
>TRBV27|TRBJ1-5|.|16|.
CASSLSPAGGFQPQHF
TGTGCCAGCAGTTTATCTCCCGCGGGCGGGTTTCAGCCCCAGCATTTT
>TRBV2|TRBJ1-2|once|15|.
CASSESPNRLYGYTF
TGTGCCAGCAGTGAAAGCCCAAACCGCCTCTATGGCTACACCTTC
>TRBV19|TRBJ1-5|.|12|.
CASSVTEWPQHF
TGTGCCAGTAGTGTTACAGAGTGGCCCCAGCATTTT
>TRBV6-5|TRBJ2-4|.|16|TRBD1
CASSYSGQGDADIQYF
TGTGCCAGCAGTTACTCGGGACAGGGAGATGCGGACATTCAGTACTTC
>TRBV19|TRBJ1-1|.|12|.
CASSIGAVEAFF
TGTGCCAGTAGTATAGGGGCAGTTGAAGCTTTCTTT
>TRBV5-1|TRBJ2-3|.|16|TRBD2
CASSLEGLAGVDTQYF
TGCGCCAGCAGCTTGGAAGGACTAGCGGGAGTAGATACGCAGTATTTT
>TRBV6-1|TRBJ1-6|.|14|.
CASGPDTYNSPLHF
TGTGCCAGCGGTCCCGACACGTATAATTCACCCCTCCACTTT
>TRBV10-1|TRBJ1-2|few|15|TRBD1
CASSESTGSVYGYTF
TGCGCCAGCAGTGAGTCGACAGGGAGCGTCTATGGCTACACCTTC
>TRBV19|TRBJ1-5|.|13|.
CASSTLTLQPQHF
TGTGCCAGTAGTACCCTAACTTTACAGCCCCAGCATTTT
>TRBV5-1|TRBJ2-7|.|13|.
CASSWGSEDEQYF
TGCGCCAGCAGCTGGGGTAGCGAGGACGAGCAGTACTTC
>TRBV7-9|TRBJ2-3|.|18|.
CASSPHPRNTKLTDTQYF
TGTGCCAGCAGCCCCCACCCAAGGAACACCAAACTTACAGATACGCAGTATTTT
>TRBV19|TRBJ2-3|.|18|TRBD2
CASSIDPPKRGGRDTQYF
TGTGCCAGTAGTATAGATCCTCCGAAGCGGGGGGGCAGAGATACGCAGTATTTT
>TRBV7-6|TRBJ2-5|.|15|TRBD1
CASSLSRGQKETQYF
TGTGCCAGCAGCTTAAGCAGGGGGCAGAAGGAGACCCAGTACTTC
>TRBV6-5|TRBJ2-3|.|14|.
CASSYSLVADTQYF
TGTGCCAGCAGTTACTCACTAGTCGCAGATACGCAGTATTTT
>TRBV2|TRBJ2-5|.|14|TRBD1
CASNLDREQETQYF
TGTGCCAGCAACCTGGACAGGGAGCAAGAGACCCAGTACTTC
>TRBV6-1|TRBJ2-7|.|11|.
CASSHRYEQYF
TGTGCCAGCAGTCACCGGTACGAGCAGTACTTC
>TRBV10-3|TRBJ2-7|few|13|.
CAISGSEVGEQYF
TGTGCCATCAGTGGGTCGGAGGTGGGGGAGCAGTACTTC
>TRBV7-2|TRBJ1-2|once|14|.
CASSFEGRNYGYTF
TGTGCCAGCAGCTTTGAGGGCCGAAACTATGGCTACACCTTC
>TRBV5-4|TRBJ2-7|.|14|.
CASSLGTDGYEQYF
TGTGCCAGCAGCTTGGGGACTGACGGATACGAGCAGTACTTC
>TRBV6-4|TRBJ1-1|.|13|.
CASSQKRNTEAFF
TGTGCCAGCAGCCAAAAAAGGAACACTGAAGCTTTCTTT
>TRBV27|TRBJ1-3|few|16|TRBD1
CASSPRGTGVENTIYF
TGTGCCAGCAGCCCTCGGGGGACAGGGGTGGAAAACACCATATATTTT
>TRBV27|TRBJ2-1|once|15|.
CASSLSYIGGNEQFF
TGTGCCAGCAGTTTATCGTATATCGGGGGCAATGAGCAGTTCTTC
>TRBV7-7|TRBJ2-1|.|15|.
CASSLGANSYNEQFF
TGTGCCAGCAGCTTAGGAGCAAACTCCTACAATGAGCAGTTCTTC
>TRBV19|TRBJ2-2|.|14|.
CASSIPAGRGELFF
TGTGCCAGTAGTATCCCGGCTGGTCGGGGGGAGCTGTTTTTT
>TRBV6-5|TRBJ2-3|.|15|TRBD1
CASIRDRAASDTQYF
TGTGCCAGCATCAGGGACAGGGCGGCCTCAGATACGCAGTATTTT
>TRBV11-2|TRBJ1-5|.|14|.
CASSTATGNQPQHF
TGTGCCAGCAGCACCGCTACAGGGAATCAGCCCCAGCATTTT
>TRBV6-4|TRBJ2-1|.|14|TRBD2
CASSEREGYNEQFF
TGTGCCAGCAGTGAGCGGGAGGGCTACAATGAGCAGTTCTTC